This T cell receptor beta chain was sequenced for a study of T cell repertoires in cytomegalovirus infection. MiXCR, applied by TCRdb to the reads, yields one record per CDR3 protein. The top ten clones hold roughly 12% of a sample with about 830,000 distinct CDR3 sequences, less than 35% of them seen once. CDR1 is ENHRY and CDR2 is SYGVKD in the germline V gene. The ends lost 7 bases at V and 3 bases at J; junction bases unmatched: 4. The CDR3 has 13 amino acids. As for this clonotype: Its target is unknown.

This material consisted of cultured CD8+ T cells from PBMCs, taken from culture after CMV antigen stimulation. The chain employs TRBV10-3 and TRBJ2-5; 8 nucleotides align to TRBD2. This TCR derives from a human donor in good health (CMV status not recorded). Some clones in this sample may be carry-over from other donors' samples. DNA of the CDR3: TGTGCCATCACGGCGGGGGGCAAAGAGACCCAGTACTTC. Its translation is CAITAGGKETQYF.